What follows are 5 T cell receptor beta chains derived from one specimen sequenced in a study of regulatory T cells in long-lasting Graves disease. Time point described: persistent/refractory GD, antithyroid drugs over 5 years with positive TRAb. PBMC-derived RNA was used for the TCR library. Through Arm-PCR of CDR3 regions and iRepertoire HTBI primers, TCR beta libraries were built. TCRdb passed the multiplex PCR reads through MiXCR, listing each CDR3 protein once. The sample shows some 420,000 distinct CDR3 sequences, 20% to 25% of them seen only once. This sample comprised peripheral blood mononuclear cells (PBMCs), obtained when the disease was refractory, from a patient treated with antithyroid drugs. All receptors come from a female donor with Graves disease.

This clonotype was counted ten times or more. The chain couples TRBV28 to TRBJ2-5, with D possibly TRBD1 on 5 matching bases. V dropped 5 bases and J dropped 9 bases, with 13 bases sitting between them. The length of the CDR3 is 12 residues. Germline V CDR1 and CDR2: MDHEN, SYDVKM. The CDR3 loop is CASSIRMGPQYF. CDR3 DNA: TGTGCCAGCAGTATACGAATGGGGCCCCAGTACTTC. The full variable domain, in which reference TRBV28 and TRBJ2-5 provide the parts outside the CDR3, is DVKVTQSSRYLVKRTGEKVFLECVQDMDHENMFWYRQDPGLGLRLIYFSYDVKMKEKGDIPEGYSVSREKKERFSLILESASTNQTSMYLCASSIRMGPQYFGPGTRLLVL.

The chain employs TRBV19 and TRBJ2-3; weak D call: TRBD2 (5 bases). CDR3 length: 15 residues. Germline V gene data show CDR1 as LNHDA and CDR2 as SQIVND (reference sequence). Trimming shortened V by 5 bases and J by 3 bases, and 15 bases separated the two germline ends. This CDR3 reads CASSGSLVSTDTQYF. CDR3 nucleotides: TGTGCCAGTAGTGGATCACTAGTATCAACAGATACGCAGTATTTT.

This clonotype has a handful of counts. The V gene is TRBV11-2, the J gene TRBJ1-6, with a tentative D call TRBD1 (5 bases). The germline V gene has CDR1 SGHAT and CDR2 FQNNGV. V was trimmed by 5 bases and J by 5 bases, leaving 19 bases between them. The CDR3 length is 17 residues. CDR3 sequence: CASSKDARGRNNSPLHF. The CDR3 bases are TGTGCCAGCAGCAAAGACGCACGGGGACGGAATAATTCACCCCTCCACTTT. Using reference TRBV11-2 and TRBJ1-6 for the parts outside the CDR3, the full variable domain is EAGVAQSPRYKIIEKRQSVAFWCNPISGHATLYWYQQILGQGPKLLIQFQNNGVVDDSQLPKDRFSAERLKGVDSTLKIQPAKLEDSAVYLCASSKDARGRNNSPLHFGNGTRLTVT.

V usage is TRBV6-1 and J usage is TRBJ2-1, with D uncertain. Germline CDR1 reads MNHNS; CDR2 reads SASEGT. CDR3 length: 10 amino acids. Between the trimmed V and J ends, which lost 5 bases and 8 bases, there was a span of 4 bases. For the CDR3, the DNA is TGTGCCAGCAGTAGCGATGAGCAGTTCTTC. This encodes CASSSDEQFF.

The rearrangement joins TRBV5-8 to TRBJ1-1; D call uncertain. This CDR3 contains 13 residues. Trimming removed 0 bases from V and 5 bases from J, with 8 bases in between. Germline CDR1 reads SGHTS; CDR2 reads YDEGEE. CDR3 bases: TGTGCCAGCAGCTTGGCCAGATTTACTGAAGCTTTCTTT. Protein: CASSLARFTEAFF.